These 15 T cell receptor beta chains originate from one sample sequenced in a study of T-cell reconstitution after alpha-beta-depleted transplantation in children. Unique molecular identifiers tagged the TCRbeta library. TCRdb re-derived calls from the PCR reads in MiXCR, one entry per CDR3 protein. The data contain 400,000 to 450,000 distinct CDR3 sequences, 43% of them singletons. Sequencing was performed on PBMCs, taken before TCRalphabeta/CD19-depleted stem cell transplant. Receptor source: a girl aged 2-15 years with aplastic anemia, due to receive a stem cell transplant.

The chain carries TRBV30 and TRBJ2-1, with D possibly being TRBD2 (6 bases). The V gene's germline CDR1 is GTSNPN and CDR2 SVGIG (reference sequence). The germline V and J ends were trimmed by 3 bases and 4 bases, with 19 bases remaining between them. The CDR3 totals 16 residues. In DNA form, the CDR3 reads TGTGCCTGGAGGCCGGTGGCGGGCGGGGTATACAATGAGCAGTTCTTC. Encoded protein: CAWRPVAGGVYNEQFF.

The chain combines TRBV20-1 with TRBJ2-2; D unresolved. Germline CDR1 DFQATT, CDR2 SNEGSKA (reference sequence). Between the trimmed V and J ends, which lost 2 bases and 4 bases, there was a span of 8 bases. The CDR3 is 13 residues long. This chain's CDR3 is CSARPGTTGELFF. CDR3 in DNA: TGCAGTGCTAGACCAGGAACCACCGGGGAGCTGTTTTTT.

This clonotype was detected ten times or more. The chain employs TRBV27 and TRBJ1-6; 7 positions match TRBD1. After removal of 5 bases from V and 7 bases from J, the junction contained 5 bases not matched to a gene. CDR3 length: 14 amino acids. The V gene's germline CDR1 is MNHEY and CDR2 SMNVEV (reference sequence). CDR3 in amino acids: CASSPGQSNSPLHF. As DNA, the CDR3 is TGTGCCAGCAGTCCGGGACAGTCCAATTCACCCCTCCACTTT.

This CDR3 reads CASPTDWGCETQYF. The CDR3 bases are TGTGCCAGCCCAACAGATTGGGGGTGTGAGACCCAGTACTTC. This chain joins TRBV6-1 and TRBJ2-5; D tentatively reads TRBD1 or TRBD2 (5 bases each). The CDR3 covers 14 residues. Germline CDR1 reads MNHNS; CDR2 reads SASEGT. Trimming took 8 bases from V and 5 from J, leaving 18 bases between them.

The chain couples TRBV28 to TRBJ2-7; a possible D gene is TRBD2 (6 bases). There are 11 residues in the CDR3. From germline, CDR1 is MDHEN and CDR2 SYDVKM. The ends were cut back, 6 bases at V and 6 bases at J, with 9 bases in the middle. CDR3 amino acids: CASRAGREQYF. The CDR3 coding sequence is TGTGCCAGCAGGGCGGGGCGCGAGCAGTACTTC. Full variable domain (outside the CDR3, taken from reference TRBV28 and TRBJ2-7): DVKVTQSSRYLVKRTGEKVFLECVQDMDHENMFWYRQDPGLGLRLIYFSYDVKMKEKGDIPEGYSVSREKKERFSLILESASTNQTSMYLCASRAGREQYFGPGTRLTVT.

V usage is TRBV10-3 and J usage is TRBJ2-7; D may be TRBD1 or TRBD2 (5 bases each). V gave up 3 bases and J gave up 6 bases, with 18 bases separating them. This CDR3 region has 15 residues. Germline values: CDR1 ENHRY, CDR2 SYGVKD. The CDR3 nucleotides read TGTGCCATCAGTGACCCCGGGACCAGGGTCACCGAGCAGTACTTC. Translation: CAISDPGTRVTEQYF.

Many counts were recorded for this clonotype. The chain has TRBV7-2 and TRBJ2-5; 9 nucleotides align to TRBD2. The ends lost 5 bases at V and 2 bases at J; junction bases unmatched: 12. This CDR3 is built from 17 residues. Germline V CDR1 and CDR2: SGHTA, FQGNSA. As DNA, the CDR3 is TGTGCCAGCAGCGTTAGCGGGAGAGGCTCTTCGCAAGAGACCCAGTACTTC. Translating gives CASSVSGRGSSQETQYF.

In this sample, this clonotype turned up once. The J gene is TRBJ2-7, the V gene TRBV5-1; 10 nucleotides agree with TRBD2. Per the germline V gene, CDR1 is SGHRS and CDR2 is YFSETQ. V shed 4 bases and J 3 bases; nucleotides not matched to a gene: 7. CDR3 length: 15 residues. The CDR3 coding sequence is TGCGCCAGCAGCGCCGGACTAGCGGTAATCTACGAGCAGTACTTC. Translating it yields CASSAGLAVIYEQYF.

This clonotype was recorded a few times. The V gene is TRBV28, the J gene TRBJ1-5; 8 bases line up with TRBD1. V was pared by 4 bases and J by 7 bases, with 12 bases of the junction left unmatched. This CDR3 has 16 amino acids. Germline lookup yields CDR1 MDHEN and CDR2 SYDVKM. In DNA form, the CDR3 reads TGTGCCAGCAGTTCCCCTGGACAGGGCGAGAGCCAGCCCCAGCATTTT. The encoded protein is CASSSPGQGESQPQHF.

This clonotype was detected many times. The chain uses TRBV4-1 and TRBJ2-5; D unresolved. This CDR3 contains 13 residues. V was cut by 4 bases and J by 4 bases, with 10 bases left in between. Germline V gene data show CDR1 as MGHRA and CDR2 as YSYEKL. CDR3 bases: TGCGCCAGCAGCCTCGCCTGGGGAGAGACCCAGTACTTC. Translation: CASSLAWGETQYF.

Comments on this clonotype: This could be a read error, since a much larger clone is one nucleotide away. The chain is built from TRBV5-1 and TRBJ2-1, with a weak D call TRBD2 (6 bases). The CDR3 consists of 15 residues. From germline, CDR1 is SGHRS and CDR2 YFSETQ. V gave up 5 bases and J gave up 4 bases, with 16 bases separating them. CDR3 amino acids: CASSLTGSRYNEQFF. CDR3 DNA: TGCGCCAGCAGTCTTACCGGGAGTAGGTACAATGAGCAGTTCTTC. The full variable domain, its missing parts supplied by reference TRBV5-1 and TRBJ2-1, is KAGVTQTPRYLIKTRGQQVTLSCSPISGHRSVSWYQQTPGQGLQFLFEYFSETQRNKGNFPGRFSGRQFSNSRSEMNVSTLELGDSALYLCASSLTGSRYNEQFFGPGTRLTVL.

CDR3 DNA: TGCAGTGCCCTATATCAGGGCACGGAGACCCAGTACTTC. It translates to CSALYQGTETQYF. V and J are TRBV20-1 and TRBJ2-5; TRBD1 is a possible D gene (5 bases). Deletions cut 6 bases from V and 5 bases from J, with 16 bases between. The CDR3 has 13 residues. Germline V gives CDR1 DFQATT, CDR2 SNEGSKA (reference sequence).

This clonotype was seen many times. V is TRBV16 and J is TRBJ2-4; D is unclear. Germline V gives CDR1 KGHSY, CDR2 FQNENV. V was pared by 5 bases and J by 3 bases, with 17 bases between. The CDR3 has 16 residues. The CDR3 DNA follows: TGTGCCAGCAGCTCGACTGATAGTAGGGACAAAAACATTCAGTACTTC. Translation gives CASSSTDSRDKNIQYF.

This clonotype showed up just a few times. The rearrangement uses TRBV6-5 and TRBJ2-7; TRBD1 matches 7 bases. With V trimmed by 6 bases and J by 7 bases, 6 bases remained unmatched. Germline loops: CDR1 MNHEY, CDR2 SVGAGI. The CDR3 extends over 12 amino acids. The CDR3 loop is CASSQDRVEQYF. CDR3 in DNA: TGTGCCAGCAGCCAAGACAGGGTAGAGCAGTACTTC.

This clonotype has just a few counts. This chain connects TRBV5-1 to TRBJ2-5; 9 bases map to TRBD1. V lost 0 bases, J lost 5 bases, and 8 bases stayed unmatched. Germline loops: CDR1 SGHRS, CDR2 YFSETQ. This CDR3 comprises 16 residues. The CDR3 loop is CASSLAAGTGIETQYF. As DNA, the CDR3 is TGCGCCAGCAGCTTGGCTGCCGGGACAGGGATCGAGACCCAGTACTTC.